The text below deals with one T cell receptor (beta chain). This clone was counted once. Its target antigen remains unknown. Base qualities are missing; no much larger clone stands one base away. The sample originates from a study of T cell responses to AZD1222 COVID-19 vaccine (dated by TCRdb to about 2021). Regarding the complete study: TCR sequencing was performed for 233 trial participants, of whom some 200 were given two doses of AZD1222 and some 25 were given two doses of MenACWY control vaccine. Trial participants were enrolled into age subgroups of 18-55, 56-69 and 70-plus years, which contained about 160, 30 and 59 TCR-sequenced participants, respectively. Study-wide conclusions, independent of this receptor: Nearly half of unique spike-specific TCRs reportedly recognized epitopes outside regions mutated in the B.1.351 and B.1.1.7 variants. In the small 56-69-year group, the increase in depth fell short of significance, most likely because of low power. Conclusions about previously exposed vaccinees are limited because only six or seven AZD1222 recipients were SARS-CoV-2 seropositive at baseline. After two AZD1222 doses, both the breadth and the depth of spike-specific TCRs were significantly higher than at day 0 and than in MenACWY recipients. CD4 TCRs associated with the vaccine covered the entire spike protein, and the dominant responses were in regions 160-218 and 743-854. Most participants were white British and females outnumbered males, and the authors suggested that clonal diversity may have been underestimated. Because no samples from the day 14 peak response were available, repertoires could be characterized only after the peak T cell response.

The CDR3 regions of human TCRbeta chains were analyzed by immunosequencing. Per the source publication's procedure: Repertoire TCRs were checked for matches against a reference library of SARS-CoV-2-specific TCRs that had been generated using the MIRA antigen-specificity platform. Breadth was defined as the fraction of unique TCRs that were SARS-CoV-2-associated. Depth was defined as the fraction of total T cells that were SARS-CoV-2-associated. Using the MIRA data, every spike-specific TCR was mapped to the spike region that the TCR reacted to and assigned to either a CD4 or a CD8 class. Log10-transformed breadth and depth values were compared by one-way ANOVA with Sidak's multiple comparisons tests. Entries here come from immuneACCESS through TCRdb and include only in-frame sequences with V and J called. Some clones fail to appear in such tables; in the studies checked, an unresolved V gene covers under half of the shortfall, and the cause of the remainder is unknown. That table is the source of V, J and clone size, and D and trimming were worked out from the DNA. This sample is represented by 100,000 to 120,000 clones; 89% of them were singletons. Approximately 40% of the sample is in the top ten clones.

The germline V gene sets CDR1 to MDHEN and CDR2 to SYDVKM. The V and J ends are trimmed by 5 bases and 1 base, leaving 13 bases between them. The CDR3 runs 15 residues from the cysteine to the phenylalanine. CDR3 DNA only is kept here, 45 bases in frame from base 1. The time point label, read with the paper, signifies: about 28 days (+/-7) after the second vaccine dose. AZD1222 recipients whose second dose came at about 4 weeks and those whose second dose came at about 12 weeks were combined into one group, since spike-specific TCR depth and breadth did not differ between the two schedules. The vaccinee samples were drawn from two UK trials, COV001 and COV002, one of which was a single-blind randomized controlled phase 2/3 trial testing AZD1222 (ChAdOx1 nCoV-19) in healthy adults. Trial participant PBMC samples were collected at day 0 and day 28 after the second dose for TCRbeta chain sequencing.

This clonotype was obtained from an adult who received the AZD1222 COVID-19 vaccine. The sequence joins TRBV28 to TRBJ2-3; the D gene lacks a confident call. The source material was peripheral blood, sampled 28 days after the second AZD1222 dose. Read as DNA, the sequence is TGTGCCAGCAGTCCCCTCGTTGAGGGCACAGATACGCAGTATTTT. Its protein is CASSPLVEGTDTQYF.